The subject of this entry is one T cell receptor beta chain. These data originate in a study of blood T cell repertoires in COVID-19. Study in general: Sample material is recorded as cDNA or gDNA derived from T cells, B-cell-depleted T cells, or PBMCs.

How the authors handled the data: Counts of nucleated cells, estimated from reference gene primer amplification, were obtained. Sequencing used immunoSEQ multiplex PCR; TCRdb keeps in-frame clones, though not all of them. The V and J calls and clone size come from that table; D and trimming were worked out from the DNA. The sample contains 100,000 to 150,000 clones, under 90% of which appear only once. The germline gives CDR1 MNHNY, CDR2 SVGAGI (reference sequence). The CDR3 has 13 residues. V was cut by 4 bases and J by 6 bases, with 12 bases left in between. The sequence was collected from a woman in her sixties with acute or convalescent COVID-19. The sample taken for sequencing was peripheral blood. This sequence joins TRBV6-6 and TRBJ2-5; possible D gene TRBD1, 6 bases. The CDR3 DNA reads TGTGCCAGCAGTTTGGCGGACAGACAGACCCAGTACTTC. Translated, it gives CASSLADRQTQYF.